Sequencing of this TCR beta chain was carried out in a study of vaccination and CD4 T cells after COVID-19. The CDR3 runs to 16 residues. Trimming removed 1 base from V and 3 bases from J, with 14 bases in between. CDR1 SGHDT and CDR2 YYEEEE come from the germline V gene. At the Johns Hopkins FTIC core, DNA taken from cultured CD4+ T cells was sequenced by way of the Oncomine TCR Beta short-read assay. TCRdb analysed the PCR reads with MiXCR anew, one entry per CDR3 protein. This table has about 21,000 distinct CDR3 sequences, 45% to 55% appearing once. Of note for this clonotype: Antigen: not known.

This sample's time point: late sampling 161 to 241 days after vaccination in three convalescent patients. Treatment of the sample: approximately nine-day PBMC culture with coronavirus spike peptide pools or control peptides (ViraFEST assay). V usage is TRBV5-6 and J usage is TRBJ2-1; possibly TRBD1 for D (5 bases). The specimen comprised CD4+ T cells from blood, cultured in vitro, sampled about 7 months after SARS-CoV-2 vaccination. The sequence was collected from a human donor who had recovered from COVID-19. Written as DNA, the CDR3 is TGTGCCAGCAGCTTGACAGGAGCTAATCTCTACAATGAGCAGTTCTTC. Its translation: CASSLTGANLYNEQFF.